The 22 T cell receptor beta chains below come from one sample, sequenced in a study of a mutant IDH1 vaccine in newly diagnosed glioma (dated by TCRdb to the early 2020s). What these receptors recognize is not known. The time point label here, explained by the study, means: week 47, end of study. Each vaccine dose, consisting of 300 ug of a 20-mer mutant IDH1 peptide in Montanide, was administered subcutaneously with topical imiquimod. Library method: the immunoSEQ multiplex PCR assay. Imported from immuneACCESS, the table was reduced by TCRdb to in-frame sequences with V and J called. These copies leave out some clones; in studies compared against another copy, an unresolved V gene accounts for under half, and the cause of the remainder is not known. Counted in this sample were 40,000 to 45,000 clones; 82% of them appeared once. The ten largest clones represent 15% to 20% of the sample. The sequencing used PBMCs, collected from a glioma patient whose treatment included an IDH1 peptide vaccine. The receptors originated from a man between 18 and 29 years old with glioma. Some clones in this sample may be carry-over from other donors' samples.

The gene calls are TRBV7-9 and TRBJ1-2, with TRBD1 matching 9 bases. Trimming at V came to 11 bases and at J to 5 bases, leaving 9 bases not matched to a gene. The CDR3 is 13 residues long. Per the germline V gene, CDR1 is SEHNR and CDR2 is FQNEAQ (reference sequence). In nucleotides, the CDR3 is TGTGCCGGGGACAGGGAGAATGGTTATGGCTACACCTTC. This gives the protein CAGDRENGYGYTF.

The chain has TRBV18 and TRBJ1-2; D remains unclear. The CDR3 loop spans 12 amino acids. Germline V gene sequence: CDR1 KGHSH, CDR2 LQKENI. V lost 1 base to trimming and J lost 5 bases, with 5 bases between them. The CDR3 is CASSPRGYGYTF. The CDR3, as DNA: TGTGCCAGCTCACCACGGGGATATGGCTACACCTTC.

In this sample, this clone turned up once. J is TRBJ2-7 and V is TRBV7-9; D is unresolved. Germline V gene sequence: CDR1 SEHNR, CDR2 FQNEAQ (reference sequence). This CDR3 is 12 amino acids long. Trimming removed 1 base from V and 0 bases from J, with 1 base in between. In nucleotides, the CDR3 is TGTGCCAGCAGCTTAGTCTCCTACGAGCAGTACTTC. Translating gives CASSLVSYEQYF. Full variable domain (remainder filled in from reference TRBV7-9 and TRBJ2-7): DTGVSQNPRHKITKRGQNVTFRCDPISEHNRLYWYRQTLGQGPEFLTYFQNEAQLEKSRLLSDRFSAERPKGSFSTLEIQRTEQGDSAMYLCASSLVSYEQYFGPGTRLTVT.

This chain links TRBV6-5 with TRBJ1-1; 10 bases line up with TRBD1. The trim removed 2 bases at V and 12 bases at J, leaving 3 bases unmatched. In germline, CDR1 is MNHEY, CDR2 SVGAGI. The CDR3 runs to 12 residues. The CDR3 DNA follows: TGTGCCAGCAGTTACGGGACAGGGGAAACTTTCTTT. Protein sequence: CASSYGTGETFF.

The V gene is TRBV18, the J gene TRBJ2-2; 7 nucleotides match TRBD1. The V segment lost 3 bases and the J segment 1 base; nucleotides outside the gene matches: 11. CDR3 length equals 18 residues. Germline V gene lookup returns CDR1 KGHSH and CDR2 LQKENI. This chain's CDR3 is CASSPIVKDRMNTGELFF. The CDR3 nucleotides read TGTGCCAGCTCACCGATAGTAAAGGACAGGATGAACACCGGGGAGCTGTTTTTT. The full variable domain, completed using reference TRBV18 and TRBJ2-2, is NAGVMQNPRHLVRRRGQEARLRCSPMKGHSHVYWYRQLPEEGLKFMVYLQKENIIDESGMPKERFSAEFPKEGPSILRIQQVVRGDSAAYFCASSPIVKDRMNTGELFFGEGSRLTVL.

This rearrangement joins TRBV27 to TRBJ2-1; no definite D call. Germline loops: CDR1 MNHEY, CDR2 SMNVEV (reference sequence). The CDR3 extends over 13 amino acids. The V end was cut by 3 bases, the J end by 8 bases, with 11 bases between. CDR3 nucleotides: TGTGCCAGCAGTTTGAATTCCTGGGATGAGCAGTTCTTC. It specifies CASSLNSWDEQFF.

The rearrangement uses TRBV7-3 and TRBJ1-3; D ambiguous. The CDR3 has 15 residues. The germline V and J ends were trimmed by 7 bases and 0 bases, with 13 bases remaining between them. Germline CDR1 is SGHTA and CDR2 is FQGTGA. CDR3 in DNA: TGTGCCAGCACCCAGGTGGGTTTCTCTGGAAACACCATATATTTT. It specifies CASTQVGFSGNTIYF.

V is TRBV12-5 and J is TRBJ1-1; weak D call: TRBD1 (5 bases). V dropped 3 bases and J dropped 5 bases, with 7 bases sitting between them. The CDR3 consists of 12 residues. The V gene's germline CDR1 is LGHNT and CDR2 FRNRAP. The CDR3: CASGFWGTEAFF. CDR3 nucleotides: TGTGCTAGTGGTTTCTGGGGGACTGAAGCTTTCTTT. The full variable domain, its missing parts supplied by reference TRBV12-5 and TRBJ1-1, is DARVTQTPRHKVTEMGQEVTMRCQPILGHNTVFWYRQTMMQGLELLAYFRNRAPLDDSGMPKDRFSAEMPDATLATLKIQPSEPRDSAVYFCASGFWGTEAFFGQGTRLTVV.

The chain recombines TRBV7-6 with TRBJ2-7, with D hard to call. This CDR3 is 15 amino acids long. CDR1 SGHVS and CDR2 FNYEAQ come from the germline V gene. Trimming cost V 1 base and J 0 bases, with 10 bases left between them. The CDR3 protein is CASSLEGYNSYEQYF. The CDR3 DNA follows: TGTGCCAGCAGCTTAGAAGGCTACAACTCCTACGAGCAGTACTTC.

The chain recombines TRBV4-3 with TRBJ2-1, with TRBD2 identical over 7 bases. The CDR3 loop spans 15 amino acids. The trim removed 4 bases at V and 5 bases at J, leaving 8 bases unmatched. Germline CDR1 is LGHNA and CDR2 is YSLEER. CDR3 in DNA: TGCGCCAGCAGCCCCGGGACTACGCGGGACAATGAGCAGTTCTTC. Its protein is CASSPGTTRDNEQFF.

This chain uses TRBV9 with TRBJ2-7, with a weak D call TRBD2 (6 bases). Looked up from germline, CDR1 is SGDLS and CDR2 is YYNGEE. V shed 0 bases and J shed 4 bases, with 11 bases lying between them. The CDR3 is 14 amino acids. The CDR3, as DNA: TGTGCCAGCAGCGTAGGCGGGGCTAGGTACGAGCAGTACTTC. Encoded protein: CASSVGGARYEQYF.

This clone was observed a few times. The rearrangement uses TRBV7-2 and TRBJ1-1; D may be TRBD1 (5 bases). Per germline, CDR1 SGHTA and CDR2 FQGNSA. The V end lost 5 bases, the J end lost 7 bases, and 11 bases lay between the germline ends. CDR3 size: 12 residues. The CDR3 DNA follows: TGTGCCAGCAGCCCGGGGACTGGTGAAGCTTTCTTT. Translating it yields CASSPGTGEAFF.

The chain carries TRBV6-1 and TRBJ1-1; 8 nucleotides match TRBD1. With 3 bases clipped from V and 1 base from J, the junction kept 7 bases outside the gene matches. Per the germline V gene, CDR1 is MNHNS and CDR2 is SASEGT. The CDR3 runs to 16 residues. As DNA, the CDR3 is TGTGCCAGCAGTGACAGGGGGCGCTTCACGAACACTGAAGCTTTCTTT. It translates to CASSDRGRFTNTEAFF.

The sample holds a few counts of this clone. The chain recombines TRBV19 with TRBJ1-5, with no clear D. Trimming removed 6 bases from V and 1 base from J, with 10 bases in between. CDR1 and CDR2 (germline): LNHDA, SQIVND (reference sequence). The CDR3 has 14 amino acids. This chain's CDR3 is CASRIRGSNQPQHF. CDR3 in DNA: TGTGCCAGTAGAATTCGAGGGAGCAATCAGCCCCAGCATTTT.

The V gene is TRBV29-1, the J gene TRBJ2-1; 7 bases map to TRBD2. CDR1 and CDR2 from the germline V gene are SQVTM and ANQGSEA. The ends lost 1 base at V and 13 bases at J; junction bases unmatched: 10. This CDR3 is 13 amino acids long. CDR3 DNA: TGCAGCGTTGAAGCTAGAAGCGGGACCGCCCAGTTCTTC. Its protein product is CSVEARSGTAQFF.

This clone has just a few counts. The chain recombines TRBV5-4 with TRBJ2-6, with a weak D call TRBD1 (6 bases). CDR3 length: 17 residues. V lost 5 bases to trimming and J lost 0 bases, with 15 bases between them. Germline V gene lookup returns CDR1 SGHNT and CDR2 YYREEE (reference sequence). The CDR3 reads CASSFRTASSGANVLTF. In nucleotides, the CDR3 is TGTGCCAGCAGTTTCCGGACAGCCAGCTCTGGGGCCAACGTCCTGACTTTC.

The chain recombines TRBV28 with TRBJ2-2, with 7 nucleotides matching TRBD2. In germline, CDR1 is MDHEN, CDR2 SYDVKM. V lost 5 bases to trimming and J lost 7 bases; unmatched junction nucleotides: 4. The CDR3 has 13 amino acids. The CDR3: CASSIPGGGELFF. CDR3 bases: TGTGCCAGCAGTATACCGGGGGGCGGGGAGCTGTTTTTT.

This clone has just one count. J is TRBJ1-5 and V is TRBV11-2, with D possibly TRBD1 on 5 matching bases. The CDR3 covers 14 residues. The V end lost 3 bases, the J end lost 3 bases, and 9 bases lay between the germline ends. Germline CDR1 is SGHAT and CDR2 is FQNNGV. CDR3 protein: CASSLGGTNQPQHF. For the CDR3, the DNA is TGTGCCAGCAGCTTGGGTGGGACCAATCAGCCCCAGCATTTT. The full variable domain, with the rest looked up from reference TRBV11-2 and TRBJ1-5, is EAGVAQSPRYKIIEKRQSVAFWCNPISGHATLYWYQQILGQGPKLLIQFQNNGVVDDSQLPKDRFSAERLKGVDSTLKIQPAKLEDSAVYLCASSLGGTNQPQHFGDGTRLSIL.

The J gene is TRBJ2-7, the V gene TRBV6-6; 10 bases map to TRBD2. The CDR3 has 16 residues. Trimming cost V 4 bases and J 1 base; bases outside gene matches: 7. CDR1 is MNHNY, CDR2 SVGAGI, per germline (reference sequence). CDR3 bases: TGTGCCAGCAGTTTTACCGGGACTAGCGTATCCTACGAGCAGTACTTC. It encodes CASSFTGTSVSYEQYF.

The chain carries TRBV10-3 and TRBJ1-1; D perhaps matches TRBD1 (5 bases). Trimming pared 3 bases from V and 7 bases from J, leaving 18 bases between. The CDR3 is 15 residues long. From germline, CDR1 is ENHRY and CDR2 SYGVKD. The CDR3 spells CAISEGSGGRIEAFF. CDR3 nucleotides: TGTGCCATCAGTGAAGGTTCTGGGGGGAGGATTGAAGCTTTCTTT.

The chain couples TRBV6-5 to TRBJ1-6; D unresolved. Germline V CDR1 and CDR2: MNHEY, SVGAGI. The CDR3 has 16 residues. V dropped 0 bases and J dropped 7 bases, with 13 bases sitting between them. The CDR3, as DNA: TGTGCCAGCAGTTACTCGAAATGGCAGAAAAATTCACCCCTCCACTTT. It specifies CASSYSKWQKNSPLHF.

There are a few counts of this clone. The chain combines TRBV27 with TRBJ2-5, with D possibly matching TRBD2 (6 bases). Germline CDR1 and CDR2: MNHEY and SMNVEV (reference sequence). Trimming stripped 6 bases from V and 2 bases from J, with 10 bases between. This CDR3 comprises 13 residues. The CDR3 here is CASRSRGQETQYF. The CDR3 nucleotides read TGTGCCAGCAGGTCGCGGGGACAAGAGACCCAGTACTTC.